The entry below gives a single T cell receptor (beta chain) sequence along with its context. This sample is drawn from a study of T cells expressing NK-cell markers. TCRdb re-called the 5' RACE reads; one entry per CDR3 protein, DNA not given. Its clone listing holds a few hundred thousand distinct CDR3 sequences. CDR3 length: 15 amino acids. CDR1 is SGHKS and CDR2 is YYEKEE in the germline V gene (reference sequence). This TCR was recovered from a man aged 18-70 years in good health. The chain couples TRBV5-5 to TRBJ1-1; the D call from TCRdb, TRBD1, cannot be confirmed without DNA. The sequencing input was blood T cells: a sorted CD56 or NKG2C T cell subset, CD4+ or CD8+ T cells, or bulk PBMC T cells (not recorded which). This CDR3 reads CASSFKQGGNTEAFF.